The 29 T cell receptor beta chains below come from one sample, sequenced in a study of T cell responses to AZD1222 COVID-19 vaccine. Produced via immunoSEQ multiplex PCR; TCRdb's table is partial and in-frame only. The data contain about 120,000 clones, around 83% of them singletons. The material sequenced was peripheral blood, taken 28 days after the second AZD1222 dose. The receptors shown here come from an adult who received the AZD1222 COVID-19 vaccine.

V and J are TRBV11-3 and TRBJ1-2; D may be TRBD1 (5 bases). This CDR3 spans 15 amino acids. V was cut by 5 bases and J by 3 bases, with 16 bases left in between. The germline V gene encodes CDR1 SGHNT and CDR2 YENEEA. The CDR3 DNA is TGTGCCAGCAGCCGCGGGGCCGGCTTTGACTATGGCTACACCTTC. Protein sequence: CASSRGAGFDYGYTF.

The chain links TRBV28 to TRBJ1-2, with D possibly TRBD1 on 5 matching bases. The V end lost 8 bases, the J end lost 3 bases, and 16 bases lay between the germline ends. This CDR3 has 14 residues. Germline V lookup: CDR1 MDHEN, CDR2 SYDVKM. CDR3 sequence: CASYSVGDYYGYTF. In nucleotides, the CDR3 is TGTGCCAGCTATTCGGTTGGGGACTACTATGGCTACACCTTC.

The chain employs TRBV4-2 and TRBJ1-6; a weak D match, TRBD1 (5 bases). The CDR3 contains 16 residues. Germline-derived CDR1 and CDR2 are LGHNA and YNFKEQ. V was clipped by 3 bases and J by 9 bases, with 18 bases between them. The DNA for the CDR3 is TGTGCCAGCAGCCAGGACCGGGCCCAGGGATCTTCACCCCTCCACTTT. It specifies CASSQDRAQGSSPLHF.

The chain employs TRBV6-6 and TRBJ2-3, with D hard to call. Germline-derived CDR1 and CDR2 are MNHNY and SVGAGI (reference sequence). This CDR3 region has 15 residues. Trimming shortened V by 4 bases and J by 1 base, and 12 bases separated the two germline ends. The CDR3 is CASSFLNGGTDTQYF. As DNA, the CDR3 is TGTGCCAGCAGTTTCCTGAACGGAGGCACAGATACGCAGTATTTT.

The rearrangement joins TRBV19 to TRBJ2-7, with 10 bases identical to TRBD1. The V and J ends lost 4 bases and 5 bases, in that order; junction bases with no gene match: 2. The germline V gene encodes CDR1 LNHDA and CDR2 SQIVND (reference sequence). This CDR3 is built from 13 residues. The CDR3 is CASSRDRGDEQYF. DNA for the CDR3: TGTGCCAGTAGTAGGGACAGGGGCGACGAGCAGTACTTC.

The V gene is TRBV19, the J gene TRBJ1-1; 7 nucleotides match TRBD1. This CDR3 has 15 amino acids. Germline assignment: CDR1 LNHDA and CDR2 SQIVND (reference sequence). With 2 bases clipped from V and 3 bases from J, the junction kept 6 bases outside the gene matches. CDR3 in DNA: TGTGCCAGTAGTATATCTCCAGGGGGAGACACTGAAGCTTTCTTT. It is translated as CASSISPGGDTEAFF.

With respect to this clone: The junction departs from the called germline gene at one end, perhaps through a read error. The genes are TRBV11-3 and TRBJ1-2, with TRBD1 matching 11 bases. Germline V gene lookup returns CDR1 SGHNT and CDR2 YENEEA. This CDR3 spans 12 amino acids. CDR3 sequence reads: CASIGDRGAQAF. The DNA for the CDR3 is TGTGCCAGCATCGGGGACAGGGGGGCTCAGGCCTTC.

The chain combines TRBV4-2 with TRBJ1-1; D unclear. The length of the CDR3 is 14 residues. V lost 3 bases and J lost 4, with 12 bases in between. CDR1 is LGHNA and CDR2 is YNFKEQ in the germline V gene. The CDR3 DNA reads as TGTGCCAGCAGCCAGGCGTTAGGTGGCACTGAAGCTTTCTTT. Its translation: CASSQALGGTEAFF.

CDR3 protein: CSVPSGDTEAFF. For the CDR3, the DNA is TGCAGCGTTCCTTCAGGGGACACTGAAGCTTTCTTT. The gene calls are TRBV29-1 and TRBJ1-1; D is perhaps TRBD1 (6 bases). The CDR3 covers 12 residues. The germline CDR1 and CDR2 sequences are SQVTM and ANQGSEA. V lost 5 bases and J lost 3, with 10 bases in between.

The V gene is TRBV27, the J gene TRBJ2-7, with D hard to call. Trimming left V 6 bases short and J 5 bases short, with 8 bases between. Per the germline V gene, CDR1 is MNHEY and CDR2 is SMNVEV (reference sequence). The CDR3 has 11 amino acids. In DNA form, the CDR3 reads TGTGCCAGCAGAGGATGGAACGAGCAGTACTTC. Translation: CASRGWNEQYF.

The V call is TRBV10-2, the J call TRBJ1-5; D might be TRBD1 (6 bases). CDR3 size: 14 residues. Germline CDR1 reads WSHSY; CDR2 reads SAAADI. Deletions cut 5 bases from V and 2 bases from J, with 10 bases between. CDR3 DNA sequence: TGCGCCAGCAGTTTACAGGGCGGCAATCAGCCCCAGCATTTT. Amino acid sequence: CASSLQGGNQPQHF.

The gene calls are TRBV28 and TRBJ1-1; unclear D gene. Deletions cut 5 bases from V and 5 bases from J, with 12 bases between. This CDR3 has 13 amino acids. CDR1 and CDR2 (germline): MDHEN, SYDVKM. The CDR3 spells CASSRPRGTEAFF. The CDR3 bases are TGTGCCAGCAGTCGGCCCAGAGGGACTGAAGCTTTCTTT.

In this sample, this clone turned up a few times. For the CDR3, the DNA is TGTGCCAGCAGTGACGACGGTTCCTACAATGAGCAGTTCTTC. It translates to CASSDDGSYNEQFF. This chain joins TRBV6-4 and TRBJ2-1; no reliable D call. The germline V gene has CDR1 MRHNA and CDR2 SNTAGT. The CDR3 loop spans 14 amino acids. V shed 2 bases and J shed 1 base, with 6 bases lying between them.

In nucleotides, the CDR3 is TGTGCCAGCAGTTACAGATGGTGGTGGGCTTTCTTT. This sequence encodes CASSYRWWWAFF. This sequence joins TRBV6-2 or TRBV6-3 and TRBJ1-1, with no clear D. The V end lost 2 bases, the J end lost 11 bases, and 12 bases lay between the germline ends. The CDR3 consists of 12 residues. Germline CDR1 and CDR2: MNHEY and SVGEGT.

This chain joins TRBV3-1 (or the pseudogene TRBV3-2) and TRBJ1-6; perhaps TRBD1 as D (5 bases). The CDR3 consists of 16 residues. V shed 1 base and J shed 4 bases, with 11 bases lying between them. Per the germline V gene, CDR1 is LGHDT and CDR2 is YNNKEL (reference sequence). The CDR3 coding sequence is TGTGCCAGCAGCCAAGTTGGGGGGAGGTATAATTCACCCCTCCACTTT. It specifies CASSQVGGRYNSPLHF.

This clone turned up a few times. J is TRBJ2-5 and V is TRBV18; D ambiguous. Trimming took 4 bases from V and 7 from J, leaving 10 bases between them. CDR3 length: 12 residues. Germline V gene data show CDR1 as KGHSH and CDR2 as LQKENI. CDR3 region: CASSRPPGTQYF. For the CDR3, the DNA is TGTGCCAGCTCACGTCCTCCCGGGACCCAGTACTTC.

V and J are TRBV3-1 (or the pseudogene TRBV3-2) and TRBJ2-6; D gene unclear. This CDR3 comprises 16 residues. Germline CDR1 reads LGHDT; CDR2 reads YNNKEL (reference sequence). Trimming pared 7 bases from V and 1 base from J, leaving 14 bases between. As DNA, the CDR3 is TGTGCCAGCACCCTAGACGGCATTTCTGGGGCCAACGTCCTGACTTTC. Its translation is CASTLDGISGANVLTF.

The V call is TRBV29-1, the J call TRBJ2-7, with 13 bases matching TRBD2. J lost 3 bases, V lost 3 bases, and 5 bases had no gene match. Germline V gives CDR1 SQVTM, CDR2 ANQGSEA. CDR3 size: 15 residues. The CDR3 DNA reads as TGCAGCGTTGAGGGACTAGCGGGGAGACACTACGAGCAGTACTTC. This sequence encodes CSVEGLAGRHYEQYF.

The chain joins TRBV5-1 to TRBJ2-7; TRBD1 aligns across 7 bases. Per germline, CDR1 SGHRS and CDR2 YFSETQ. The CDR3 length is 13 residues. Germline trimming cut 7 bases from V and 2 bases from J; bases unmatched to any gene: 6. CDR3 loop: CASGLGQTYEQYF. CDR3 nucleotide sequence: TGCGCCAGCGGACTGGGACAGACCTACGAGCAGTACTTC.

The chain uses TRBV28 and TRBJ1-2; D might be TRBD1 (5 bases). Trimming pared 6 bases from V and 6 bases from J, leaving 23 bases between. This CDR3 has 16 amino acids. Germline lookup yields CDR1 MDHEN and CDR2 SYDVKM. The CDR3 reads CASRGPGRGIYDGYTF. The CDR3 coding sequence is TGTGCCAGCAGAGGTCCGGGGCGTGGAATTTACGATGGCTACACCTTC.

The V gene is TRBV7-2, the J gene TRBJ1-2; TRBD1 matches 9 bases. The germline V gene encodes CDR1 SGHTA and CDR2 FQGNSA. The CDR3 consists of 19 residues. V trimming: 2 bases; J trimming: 7 bases; junction bases outside the gene matches: 20. The CDR3 is CASSLSSLTGTGTFRGYTF. The CDR3 nucleotides read TGTGCCAGCAGCTTATCCTCCTTGACCGGGACAGGGACCTTTCGTGGCTACACCTTC.

The CDR3 loop is CASSHRRGKAEQFF. For the CDR3, the DNA is TGTGCCAGCAGCCACCGCCGAGGGAAGGCGGAGCAGTTCTTC. J is TRBJ2-1 and V is TRBV3-1 (or the pseudogene TRBV3-2); TRBD2 might be the D (5 bases). The CDR3 length is 14 residues. V was shortened by 3 bases and J by 10 bases, with 16 bases between the two germline ends. The germline gives CDR1 LGHDT, CDR2 YNNKEL (reference sequence).

The chain combines TRBV6-2 or TRBV6-3 with TRBJ1-2; 9 bases map to TRBD1. Germline loops: CDR1 MNHEY, CDR2 SVGEGT. The CDR3 runs to 14 residues. V lost 4 bases and J lost 7; bases outside the gene matches: 7. CDR3 region: CASSSTGTGIGYTF. The CDR3 coding sequence is TGTGCCAGCAGTTCAACCGGGACAGGGATTGGCTACACCTTC.

This rearrangement joins TRBV19 to TRBJ2-2, with D maybe TRBD2 (5 bases). Germline V lookup: CDR1 LNHDA, CDR2 SQIVND (reference sequence). There are 14 residues in the CDR3. Trimming stripped 3 bases from V and 5 bases from J, with 10 bases between. In DNA form, the CDR3 reads TGTGCCAGTAGTATTTTGACGGGAACCGGGGAGCTGTTTTTT. Amino acids: CASSILTGTGELFF.

V is TRBV3-1 (or the pseudogene TRBV3-2) and J is TRBJ1-2; possible D gene TRBD1, 5 bases. The CDR3 runs to 14 residues. Germline V CDR1 and CDR2: LGHDT, YNNKEL (reference sequence). V shed 4 bases and J shed 1 base, with 10 bases lying between them. CDR3 in amino acids: CASSPGPLNYGYTF. The CDR3 DNA follows: TGTGCCAGCAGCCCGGGACCACTTAACTATGGCTACACCTTC.

The chain employs TRBV19 and TRBJ2-3; D is ambiguous. CDR3 length: 13 amino acids. The germline CDR1 and CDR2 sequences are LNHDA and SQIVND (reference sequence). Trimming took 1 base from V and 5 from J, leaving 7 bases between them. CDR3 in DNA: TGTGCCAGTAGTATAGGGTTGAAAGATACGCAGTATTTT. Translating it yields CASSIGLKDTQYF. Combining the CDR3 with reference TRBV19 and TRBJ2-3 gives the whole variable domain DGGITQSPKYLFRKEGQNVTLSCEQNLNHDAMYWYRQDPGQGLRLIYYSQIVNDFQKGDIAEGYSVSREKKESFPLTVTSAQKNPTAFYLCASSIGLKDTQYFGPGTRLTVL.

This clone was recorded only once. This chain connects TRBV7-9 to TRBJ1-1; possibly TRBD1 for D (5 bases). Deletions cut 3 bases from V and 7 bases from J, with 9 bases between. Germline V gene sequence: CDR1 SEHNR, CDR2 FQNEAQ (reference sequence). The CDR3 has 12 amino acids. In DNA, the CDR3 is TGTGCCAGCAGCTTCGGGGGGGTTGAAGCTTTCTTT. It translates to CASSFGGVEAFF.

The CDR3, as DNA: TGTGCCAGCGTTAAGGGCTACACTGAAGCTTTCTTT. Residues: CASVKGYTEAFF. The chain carries TRBV2 and TRBJ1-1, with no clear D. V lost 8 bases, J lost 3 bases, and 10 bases lay in between. From germline, CDR1 is SNHLY and CDR2 FYNNEI. This CDR3 is built from 12 residues.

The CDR3 sequence is CATSRDVGGKEQFF. The CDR3 DNA reads TGTGCCACCAGCAGAGATGTCGGGGGGAAGGAGCAGTTCTTC. The chain recombines TRBV15 with TRBJ2-1, with 7 bases aligning to TRBD2. CDR3 length: 14 residues. With V trimmed by 0 bases and J by 10 bases, 6 bases remained unmatched. CDR1 is LNHNV, CDR2 YYDKDF, per germline (reference sequence).